This T cell receptor beta chain was retrieved from a study of blood T cell repertoires in COVID-19. Study-wide background: Material from acute and convalescent COVID-19 was sourced from the United States, Italy and Spain. Sources were T cells, B-cell-depleted T cells, or PBMCs; the material itself was cDNA or gDNA.

Germline V gives CDR1 SNHLY, CDR2 FYNNEI. J was trimmed by 7 bases and V by 2 bases; bases with no gene match: 7. The CDR3 covers 16 residues. Original handling: Reference gene primer amplification yielded estimated nucleated cell counts. Profiled with immunoSEQ multiplex PCR; TCRdb holds only in-frame clones, not every one. V, J and clone size are taken as reported in that table, and D and trimming were inferred from the DNA itself. The table includes roughly 230,000 clones, 85% to 90% detected once. Input material: peripheral blood. V is TRBV2 and J is TRBJ2-1; 11 bases are shared with TRBD2. The TCR was taken from a woman aged 40 to 50 who had recovered from COVID-19. Here the CDR3 reads CASSETLAGGRNEQFF. The CDR3 coding sequence is TGTGCCAGCAGTGAAACTCTAGCGGGGGGTCGGAATGAGCAGTTCTTC.